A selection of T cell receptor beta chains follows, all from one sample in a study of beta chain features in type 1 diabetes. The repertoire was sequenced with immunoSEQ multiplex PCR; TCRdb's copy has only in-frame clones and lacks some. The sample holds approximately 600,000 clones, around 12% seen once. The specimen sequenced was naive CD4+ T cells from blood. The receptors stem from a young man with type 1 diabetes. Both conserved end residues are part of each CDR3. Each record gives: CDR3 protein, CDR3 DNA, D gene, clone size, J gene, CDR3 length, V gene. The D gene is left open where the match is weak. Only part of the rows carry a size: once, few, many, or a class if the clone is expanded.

cdr3_aa: CASSPGLATDTQYF
cdr3_nt: TGTGCCAGCAGCCCCGGACTAGCAACAGATACGCAGTATTTT
d_call: TRBD2
clone_size: few
j_call: TRBJ2-3
cdr3_length: 14
v_call: TRBV7-9

cdr3_aa: CASSFTGATDTQYF
cdr3_nt: TGTGCCAGCAGTTTTACGGGGGCCACAGATACGCAGTATTTT
d_call: NA
clone_size: few
j_call: TRBJ2-3
cdr3_length: 14
v_call: TRBV27

cdr3_aa: CASSLAQLYGYTF
cdr3_nt: TGTGCCAGCAGCTTAGCACAGCTGTATGGCTACACCTTC
d_call: NA
clone_size: few
j_call: TRBJ1-2
cdr3_length: 13
v_call: TRBV7-8

cdr3_aa: CASKIGQGLAGELFF
cdr3_nt: TGTGCCAGCAAAATTGGACAGGGCTTAGCCGGGGAGCTGTTTTTT
d_call: TRBD1
clone_size: NA
j_call: TRBJ2-2
cdr3_length: 15
v_call: TRBV28

cdr3_aa: CAWMRQGARHGYTF
cdr3_nt: TGTGCCTGGATGAGACAGGGGGCCCGCCATGGCTACACCTTC
d_call: TRBD1
clone_size: few
j_call: TRBJ1-2
cdr3_length: 14
v_call: TRBV30

cdr3_aa: CASSIPRGGNTIYF
cdr3_nt: TGTGCCAGCAGCATCCCCCGGGGAGGAAACACCATATATTTT
d_call: NA
clone_size: NA
j_call: TRBJ1-3
cdr3_length: 14
v_call: TRBV13

cdr3_aa: CASSETSFYNEQFF
cdr3_nt: TGTGCCAGCAGCGAGACTAGCTTCTACAATGAGCAGTTCTTC
d_call: TRBD2
clone_size: NA
j_call: TRBJ2-1
cdr3_length: 14
v_call: TRBV9

cdr3_aa: CAIRGGLILGEQFF
cdr3_nt: TGTGCCATCAGGGGGGGACTGATCCTAGGTGAGCAGTTCTTC
d_call: NA
clone_size: few
j_call: TRBJ2-1
cdr3_length: 14
v_call: TRBV10-3

cdr3_aa: CASSHLPRAQIGEQFF
cdr3_nt: TGCGCCAGCAGCCACCTTCCCCGGGCACAAATAGGGGAGCAGTTCTTC
d_call: NA
clone_size: NA
j_call: TRBJ2-1
cdr3_length: 16
v_call: TRBV4-3

cdr3_aa: CAASGQGPNTGELFF
cdr3_nt: TGTGCCGCCAGCGGACAGGGACCTAACACCGGGGAGCTGTTTTTT
d_call: TRBD1
clone_size: NA
j_call: TRBJ2-2
cdr3_length: 15
v_call: TRBV10-3

cdr3_aa: CASSSLQGYTF
cdr3_nt: TGTGCCAGCAGTTCCCTACAAGGCTACACCTTC
d_call: NA
clone_size: few
j_call: TRBJ1-2
cdr3_length: 11
v_call: TRBV6-6

cdr3_aa: CASSLVAGQPQHF
cdr3_nt: TGCGCCAGCAGCTTGGTGGCGGGTCAGCCCCAGCATTTT
d_call: NA
clone_size: few
j_call: TRBJ1-5
cdr3_length: 13
v_call: TRBV5-1

cdr3_aa: CASSSSFLSGDTQYF
cdr3_nt: TGTGCCAGCAGTTCCTCTTTCCTGTCGGGGGATACGCAGTATTTT
d_call: NA
clone_size: few
j_call: TRBJ2-3
cdr3_length: 15
v_call: TRBV2

cdr3_aa: CASSLGLGYGYTF
cdr3_nt: TGTGCCAGCAGCCTCGGACTGGGCTATGGCTACACCTTC
d_call: NA
clone_size: few
j_call: TRBJ1-2
cdr3_length: 13
v_call: TRBV7-9

cdr3_aa: CASSWTTSQTDTQYF
cdr3_nt: TGCGCCAGCAGCTGGACGACATCACAGACAGATACGCAGTATTTT
d_call: NA
clone_size: few
j_call: TRBJ2-3
cdr3_length: 15
v_call: TRBV5-1

cdr3_aa: CASIGTGNTGELFF
cdr3_nt: TGTGCCAGCATAGGGACAGGGAACACCGGGGAGCTGTTTTTT
d_call: TRBD1
clone_size: few
j_call: TRBJ2-2
cdr3_length: 14
v_call: TRBV2

cdr3_aa: CASGLVRSGNTIYF
cdr3_nt: TGTGCTAGTGGTTTGGTACGATCGGGAAACACCATATATTTT
d_call: NA
clone_size: NA
j_call: TRBJ1-3
cdr3_length: 14
v_call: TRBV12-5

cdr3_aa: CASSVAIAGGETQYF
cdr3_nt: TGTGCCAGCAGCGTAGCCATAGCGGGGGGAGAGACCCAGTACTTC
d_call: TRBD2
clone_size: NA
j_call: TRBJ2-5
cdr3_length: 15
v_call: TRBV9

cdr3_aa: CSVRRGGGPDTQYF
cdr3_nt: TGCAGCGTTCGGCGGGGGGGCGGGCCAGATACGCAGTATTTT
d_call: TRBD2
clone_size: many
j_call: TRBJ2-3
cdr3_length: 14
v_call: TRBV29-1

cdr3_aa: CASSSPGSNEQFF
cdr3_nt: TGCGCCAGCAGCTCGCCAGGGTCTAATGAGCAGTTCTTC
d_call: NA
clone_size: few
j_call: TRBJ2-1
cdr3_length: 13
v_call: TRBV5-1

cdr3_aa: CASSLGLADQETQYF
cdr3_nt: TGTGCCAGCAGTCTTGGACTAGCGGATCAAGAGACCCAGTACTTC
d_call: TRBD2
clone_size: few
j_call: TRBJ2-5
cdr3_length: 15
v_call: TRBV6-5

cdr3_aa: CASNRYSSYNEQFF
cdr3_nt: TGCGCCAGTAACCGCTATAGCTCCTACAATGAGCAGTTCTTC
d_call: NA
clone_size: many
j_call: TRBJ2-1
cdr3_length: 14
v_call: TRBV10-2